This entry describes one T cell receptor beta chain. A much larger clonotype is one base distant, so this may be a read error. The sample comes from a study of regulatory T cells in long-lasting Graves disease. Described time point: newly diagnosed GD, antithyroid drugs for less than 3 months. PBMC RNA was the source of the TCR library. Combining iRepertoire HTBI primers with Arm-PCR of CDR3 regions, the authors built TCR beta libraries. TCRdb redid the calling of the multiplex PCR reads with MiXCR, one entry per CDR3 protein. The sample shows a few hundred thousand distinct CDR3 sequences, 16% of them seen only once. The CDR3 sequence is 13 residues long. Germline loops: CDR1 SEHNR, CDR2 FQNEAQ (reference sequence). Another study also made use of these data, one on T cells in Graves' hyperthyroidism and ophthalmopathy. According to that study: The study used the HTBI primer set for a first-round RT-PCR of the TCR CDR3. Ophthalmopathy was model-predicted a median roughly 6.2 months pre-onset.

This sample comprised peripheral blood mononuclear cells (PBMCs), obtained at new diagnosis, from a patient treated with antithyroid drugs. The sequence was collected from a middle-aged man with Graves disease. V is TRBV7-9 and J is TRBJ2-7, with D perhaps TRBD2 (5 bases). CDR3 amino acids: CASSSRGTYGQYF. The CDR3 bases are TGCGCCAGCAGCTCCCGGGGTACCTACGGGCAGTACTTC. Full variable domain (missing parts from reference TRBV7-9 and TRBJ2-7): DTGVSQNPRHKITKRGQNVTFRCDPISEHNRLYWYRQTLGQGPEFLTYFQNEAQLEKSRLLSDRFSAERPKGSFSTLEIQRTEQGDSAMYLCASSSRGTYGQYFGPGTRLTVT.